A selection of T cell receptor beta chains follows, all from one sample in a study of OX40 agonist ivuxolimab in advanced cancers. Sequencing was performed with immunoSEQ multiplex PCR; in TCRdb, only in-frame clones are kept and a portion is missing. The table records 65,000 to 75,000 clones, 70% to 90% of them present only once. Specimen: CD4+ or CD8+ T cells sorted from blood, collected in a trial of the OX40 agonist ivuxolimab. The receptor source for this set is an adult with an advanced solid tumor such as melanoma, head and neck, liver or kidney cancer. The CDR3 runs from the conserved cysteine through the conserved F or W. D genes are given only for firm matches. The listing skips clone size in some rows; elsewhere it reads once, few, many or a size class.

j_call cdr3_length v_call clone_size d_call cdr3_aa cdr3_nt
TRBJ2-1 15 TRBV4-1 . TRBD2 CASSRGLAGVGEQFF TGCGCCAGCAGCCGCGGACTAGCGGGGGTAGGTGAGCAGTTCTTC
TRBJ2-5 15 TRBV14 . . CASSQDMVGQETQYF TGTGCCAGCAGCCAAGATATGGTGGGGCAAGAGACCCAGTACTTC
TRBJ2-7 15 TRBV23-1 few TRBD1 CASSQSGQGAYEQYF TGCGCCAGCAGTCAATCGGGACAGGGGGCGTACGAGCAGTACTTC
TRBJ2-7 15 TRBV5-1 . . CASSLGGHRSYEQYF TGCGCCAGCAGCTTGGGTGGACACCGATCGTACGAGCAGTACTTC
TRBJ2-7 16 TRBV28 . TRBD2 CASSLNGLALPYEQYF TGTGCCAGCAGTTTAAACGGACTAGCGCTACCCTACGAGCAGTACTTC
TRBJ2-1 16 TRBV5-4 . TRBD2 CASSLLRGGTYNEQFF TGTGCCAGCAGCTTGTTGCGGGGGGGCACGTACAATGAGCAGTTCTTC
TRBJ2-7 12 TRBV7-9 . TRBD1 CASSRTGSEQYF TGTGCCAGCAGCCGGACAGGGTCGGAGCAGTACTTC
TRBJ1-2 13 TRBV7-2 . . CASSPGGIYGYTF TGTGCCAGCAGCCCCGGAGGAATTTATGGCTACACCTTC
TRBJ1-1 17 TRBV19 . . CASSTRRTSAMNTEAFF TGTGCCAGTAGTACCCGGAGAACGAGTGCCATGAACACTGAAGCTTTCTTT
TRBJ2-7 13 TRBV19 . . CASSPGPGREQYF TGTGCCAGTAGTCCGGGGCCTGGCCGGGAGCAGTACTTC
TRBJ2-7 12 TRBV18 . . CASSPGGGEQYF TGTGCCAGCTCACCGGGGGGAGGCGAGCAGTACTTC
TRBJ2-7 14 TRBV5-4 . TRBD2 CASKLAGGPYEQYF TGTGCCAGCAAACTAGCGGGGGGTCCCTACGAGCAGTACTTC
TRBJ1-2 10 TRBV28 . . CASSSIGYTF TGTGCCAGCAGTTCCATTGGCTACACCTTC
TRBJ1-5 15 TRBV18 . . CASSPTGIQDQPQHF TGTGCCAGCTCACCGACAGGAATTCAGGATCAGCCCCAGCATTTT
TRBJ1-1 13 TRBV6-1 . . CASRLTGPRGAFF TGTGCCAGCAGACTTACAGGGCCTAGGGGAGCTTTCTTT
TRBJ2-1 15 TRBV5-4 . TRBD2 CASRSRTSGANEQFF TGTGCCAGCAGGAGCCGGACTAGCGGGGCCAATGAGCAGTTCTTC
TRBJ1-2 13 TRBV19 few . CASTGVANYGYTF TGTGCCAGTACGGGGGTGGCAAACTATGGCTACACCTTC
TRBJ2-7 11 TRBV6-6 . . CASSHSGEQYF TGTGCCAGCAGTCACTCAGGGGAGCAGTACTTC
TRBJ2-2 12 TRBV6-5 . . CASSPLRGELFF TGTGCCAGCAGCCCCCTTCGGGGGGAGCTGTTTTTT